Sequencing of this TCR beta chain was carried out in a study of vaccination and CD4 T cells after COVID-19. Sample treatment: roughly 10-day PBMC culture with coronavirus spike peptide pools or control peptides (ViraFEST assay). Oncomine TCR Beta short-read sequencing was applied to DNA from cultured CD4+ T cells. TCRdb independently ran MiXCR on the PCR reads; one entry per CDR3 protein. The data contain about 13,000 distinct CDR3 sequences, around 50% of them singletons. To note about this clonotype: Its antigen is as yet unknown.

Germline V gives CDR1 MDHEN, CDR2 SYDVKM. This CDR3 region has 15 residues. Trimming at V came to 4 bases and at J to 7 bases, leaving 12 bases not matched to a gene. The TCR sequence derives from a human donor with COVID-19. The chain has TRBV28 and TRBJ2-7, with TRBD2 matching over 8 bases. The sequenced sample was cultured CD4+ T cells from blood, obtained after SARS-CoV-2 vaccination. As DNA, the CDR3 is TGTGCCAGCAGTTCCCCGAACGGGGGGGCTGGGGAGCAGTACTTC. Translation: CASSSPNGGAGEQYF.